Listed below are T cell receptor beta chains from one sample, sequenced in a study of blood T cell repertoires in COVID-19. Sequencing was performed with immunoSEQ multiplex PCR; in TCRdb, only in-frame clones are kept and a portion is missing. This sample has 150,000 to 200,000 clones, with roughly 80% found just once. Material: PBMCs or T cells enriched from blood (not recorded which). These receptors were taken from a woman between 40 and 50 years old with acute COVID-19. The CDR3 runs from the conserved cysteine through the conserved F or W. D genes are given only for firm matches. For some rows the clone size is stated as once, few or many, or as a class when expanded; others skip it.

d_call	v_call	clone_size	j_call	cdr3_aa	cdr3_nt
TRBD2	TRBV2	.	TRBJ2-2	CASSLTSGHTGELFF	TGTGCCAGCAGTCTGACTAGCGGTCACACCGGGGAGCTGTTTTTT
.	TRBV28	.	TRBJ2-1	CASSPSGEGRYNEQFF	TGTGCCAGCAGCCCTTCGGGAGAGGGCCGTTACAATGAGCAGTTCTTC
TRBD2	TRBV30	.	TRBJ2-1	CAWMTAGSSAEQFF	TGTGCCTGGATGACAGCGGGAAGCTCTGCTGAGCAGTTCTTC
.	TRBV10-1	many	TRBJ2-1	CASSDYRRDRHEQFF	TGCGCCAGCAGTGACTACCGACGGGATAGGCATGAGCAGTTCTTC
.	TRBV10-2	.	TRBJ1-2	CASSERQVVRGYTF	TGCGCCAGCAGTGAGCGACAGGTGGTGAGGGGCTACACCTTC
TRBD1	TRBV24-1	.	TRBJ2-2	CATSGGTGSSIDTGELFF	TGTGCCACCAGTGGAGGGACAGGGTCTTCGATTGACACCGGGGAGCTGTTTTTT
TRBD2	TRBV10-2	.	TRBJ2-5	CASSSSGRMETQYF	TGCGCCAGCAGTTCAAGCGGGAGGATGGAGACCCAGTACTTC
.	TRBV29-1	.	TRBJ1-4	CSARDNEKLFF	TGCAGCGCCCGGGACAACGAAAAACTGTTTTTT
TRBD1	TRBV7-3	.	TRBJ2-2	CASSLGQGRTGELFF	TGTGCCAGCAGCTTAGGACAGGGGCGAACCGGGGAGCTGTTTTTT
TRBD2	TRBV27	once	TRBJ2-1	CASSLRTSGDEQFF	TGTGCCAGCAGTCTAAGGACTAGCGGGGACGAGCAGTTCTTC
.	TRBV14	few	TRBJ2-5	CASSHPGSTGIKTQYF	TGTGCCAGCAGCCACCCGGGCTCAACGGGGATTAAGACCCAGTACTTC
TRBD2	TRBV27	.	TRBJ2-4	CASSLRGTGLAVKNIQYF	TGTGCCAGCAGTTTAAGGGGCACCGGACTAGCGGTCAAAAACATTCAGTACTTC
.	TRBV19	few	TRBJ2-3	CASRREDTQYF	TGTGCCAGTAGGAGAGAGGATACGCAGTATTTT
.	TRBV30	.	TRBJ1-3	CAWNGRAIGNTIYF	TGTGCCTGGAACGGCAGGGCAATTGGAAACACCATATATTTT
TRBD1	TRBV18	.	TRBJ2-2	CASSPGQITGELFF	TGTGCCAGCTCACCGGGACAGATAACCGGGGAGCTGTTTTTT
TRBD2	TRBV3-1/TRBV3-2	.	TRBJ2-7	CASSGLAGGLYEQYF	TGTGCCAGCAGTGGACTAGCGGGAGGGCTCTACGAGCAGTACTTC
TRBD1	TRBV24-1	.	TRBJ2-3	CATSDSGTGVWDTQYF	TGTGCCACCAGTGATTCCGGGACAGGGGTTTGGGATACGCAGTATTTT
.	TRBV5-1	few	TRBJ2-2	CASSTGQQNTGELFF	TGCGCCAGCAGCACAGGACAGCAGAACACCGGGGAGCTGTTTTTT
.	TRBV2	.	TRBJ2-7	CASSDREQYF	TGTGCCAGCAGTGACCGCGAGCAGTACTTC
.	TRBV7-9	.	TRBJ2-4	CASSLVVGPEAKNIQYF	TGTGCCAGCAGCTTGGTGGTGGGTCCGGAGGCCAAAAACATTCAGTACTTC
TRBD1	TRBV3-1/TRBV3-2	.	TRBJ2-2	CASSQLDRGNTGELFF	TGTGCCAGCAGCCAACTCGACAGGGGGAACACCGGGGAGCTGTTTTTT
TRBD2	TRBV15	.	TRBJ2-2	CATSRELAGVSTGELFF	TGTGCCACCAGCAGGGAACTAGCGGGAGTCAGCACCGGGGAGCTGTTTTTT
.	TRBV30	.	TRBJ2-1	CASAGSRYNEQFF	TGTGCCTCCGCGGGGTCCAGGTACAATGAGCAGTTCTTC
.	TRBV5-1	.	TRBJ2-1	CASSLFSSKPMQFF	TGCGCCAGCAGCTTGTTTTCGAGTAAACCCATGCAGTTCTTC
TRBD2	TRBV5-4	.	TRBJ2-1	CASSLGTSVNEQFF	TGTGCCAGCAGCTTGGGGACTAGTGTGAATGAGCAGTTCTTC
TRBD2	TRBV6-5	.	TRBJ2-3	CASTRTSGTDTQYF	TGTGCCAGCACCCGGACTAGCGGGACAGATACGCAGTATTTT
.	TRBV5-1	.	TRBJ2-1	CASKEPDNEQFF	TGCGCCAGTAAGGAGCCCGACAATGAGCAGTTCTTC
TRBD1	TRBV19	.	TRBJ1-2	CASTSRQGQGGYTF	TGTGCCAGTACCTCCCGTCAGGGACAGGGCGGCTACACCTTC
TRBD2	TRBV19	.	TRBJ2-5	CASSGLAGVGGGETQYF	TGTGCCAGTAGTGGACTAGCGGGAGTGGGAGGAGGAGAGACCCAGTACTTC
.	TRBV2	.	TRBJ1-2	CASSEKRDSRGYTF	TGTGCCAGCAGTGAAAAAAGGGACTCTCGGGGCTACACCTTC
TRBD1	TRBV5-1	.	TRBJ2-1	CASSAVTGSSYNEQFF	TGCGCCAGCAGCGCAGTGACAGGGAGCTCCTACAATGAGCAGTTCTTC
TRBD1	TRBV19	.	TRBJ1-5	CASTGDSFPNQPQHF	TGTGCCAGTACCGGGGACAGTTTTCCCAATCAGCCCCAGCATTTT
.	TRBV15	.	TRBJ1-4	CATSGGTNEKLFF	TGTGCCACCAGCGGCGGGACTAATGAAAAACTGTTTTTT
TRBD1	TRBV5-4	.	TRBJ2-4	CASSLQGTENIQYF	TGTGCCAGCAGCTTACAGGGGACCGAAAACATTCAGTACTTC
.	TRBV24-1	.	TRBJ2-3	CATSDSLTGKSTDTQYF	TGTGCCACCAGTGATTCCCTGACAGGAAAGAGCACAGATACGCAGTATTTT